Sequencing of this T cell receptor (beta chain) was carried out in a study of blood T cell repertoires in COVID-19 (TCRdb year 2020). Broadly, across the study: The collaborator samples originated in the United States, Italy and Spain and spanned the acute and convalescent phases of COVID-19. The repertoires were made available in a free public database intended to serve as a resource for research on the immune response to SARS-CoV-2. HLA class I and class II types, where available, came from metadata supplied by the sample provider rather than from assay-based typing. The samples were drawn from two sources: the first 160 participants of the ongoing ImmuneRACE study, and about 1,300 subjects contributed by 6 global collaborators. The sample metadata nearly always contained a de-identified subject ID, COVID-19 status, age in years and sex. Subjects who had been exposed to COVID-19, were actively infected with it, or had recovered from it provided the deeply sampled blood TCRbeta repertoires that made up the dataset. The material from the prospective study consisted of cDNA or gDNA derived from T cells, B-cell-depleted T cells, or PBMCs. Study-level results and caveats: The amount of clinical and demographic metadata varied by source and participant and was provided uncurated.

The collaborating institutions used their own protocols to collect whole blood in K2EDTA tubes. For TCRbeta analysis, collaborators shipped samples as frozen whole blood, isolated PBMCs, or DNA extracted from either of those sample types. CDR1 SGHKS and CDR2 YYEKEE are derived from the germline V gene (reference sequence). The CDR3 numbers 15 residues from cysteine through phenylalanine. The entry retains the CDR3 DNA only, 45 bases that are in frame from base 1. Trimmed from V: 4 bases; trimmed from J: 3 bases; junction bases lacking a gene match: 10. The table lists this clone with a count of one. Its antigen is still unknown. No much larger clonotype is one base removed from it; base qualities were not supplied. TCRbeta CDR3 regions were amplified from genomic DNA by means of the immunoSEQ Assay, a bias-controlled multiplex PCR. Regarding the original processing steps: The number of nucleated cells in each sample was estimated by amplification of reference gene primers within the assay. To quantify the absolute abundance of each unique TCRbeta CDR3 rearrangement, sequence reads were collapsed and filtered. For each sample, productive Simpson clonality was calculated by taking the square root of Simpson's diversity index across productive rearrangements. TCRdb mirrors the immuneACCESS table, restricted to in-frame sequences. Some clones are absent from its copies; in checked studies, under half trace to an unresolved V gene, and the reason for the others is unknown. The DNA gave D and trimming, while V, J and clone size come from that table. Within this sample are roughly 32,000 clones, with about 85% of them counted one time only. The top ten constitute around 2% of the sample.

Recombination linked TRBV5-5 to TRBJ2-7; 7 bases in between match TRBD1. The TCR comes from a middle-aged man with active or convalescent COVID-19. The specimen sequenced was peripheral blood. Here is the DNA: TGTGCCAGCAGCGAAAGACAGGGTGGATTCTACGAGCAGTACTTC. Translated, it reads CASSERQGGFYEQYF.